This T cell receptor (beta chain) appears in the sequencing data of a study of identical twins. Points from the study as a whole: Beta out-of-frame sequences showed weaker excess sharing between twins.

TCRdb redid the calling of the 5' RACE reads with MiXCR, one entry per CDR3 protein. Of around 530,000 distinct CDR3 sequences detected, about 15% appear once; the ten largest clones hold roughly 0.44%. Worth noting for this clonotype: Its antigen is undetermined.

Germline V CDR1 and CDR2: LNHDA, SQIVND (reference sequence). The CDR3 covers 13 residues. V dropped 3 bases and J dropped 3 bases, with 7 bases sitting between them. These data were also filed under a second study, of yellow fever vaccine responses in identical twins.

This TCR derives from a woman between 18 and 29 years old in good health. The sample was CD4+ T cells sorted from blood. The chain couples TRBV19 to TRBJ2-3; D remains unclear. This CDR3 reads CASSMGQTDTQYF. CDR3 DNA sequence: TGTGCCAGTAGTATGGGTCAGACAGATACGCAGTATTTT.